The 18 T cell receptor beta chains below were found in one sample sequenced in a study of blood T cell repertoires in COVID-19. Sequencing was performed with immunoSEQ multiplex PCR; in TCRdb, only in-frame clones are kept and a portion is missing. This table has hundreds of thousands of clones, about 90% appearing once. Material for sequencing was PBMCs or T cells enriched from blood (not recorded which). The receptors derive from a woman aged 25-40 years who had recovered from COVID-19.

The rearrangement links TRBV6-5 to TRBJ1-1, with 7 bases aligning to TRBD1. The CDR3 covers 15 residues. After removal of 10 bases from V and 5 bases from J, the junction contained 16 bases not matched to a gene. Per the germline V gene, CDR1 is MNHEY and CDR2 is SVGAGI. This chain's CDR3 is CATLRGENERTEAFF. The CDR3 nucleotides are TGTGCCACCCTCAGGGGGGAAAATGAAAGGACTGAAGCTTTCTTT.

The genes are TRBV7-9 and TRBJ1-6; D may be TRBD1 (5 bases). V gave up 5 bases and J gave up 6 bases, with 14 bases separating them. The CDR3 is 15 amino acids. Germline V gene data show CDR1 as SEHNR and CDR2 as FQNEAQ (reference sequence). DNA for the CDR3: TGTGCCAGCAGCCCCGAAACCAGGGCTAATTCACCCCTCCACTTT. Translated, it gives CASSPETRANSPLHF. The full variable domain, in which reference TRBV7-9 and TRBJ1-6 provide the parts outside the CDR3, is DTGVSQNPRHKITKRGQNVTFRCDPISEHNRLYWYRQTLGQGPEFLTYFQNEAQLEKSRLLSDRFSAERPKGSFSTLEIQRTEQGDSAMYLCASSPETRANSPLHFGNGTRLTVT.

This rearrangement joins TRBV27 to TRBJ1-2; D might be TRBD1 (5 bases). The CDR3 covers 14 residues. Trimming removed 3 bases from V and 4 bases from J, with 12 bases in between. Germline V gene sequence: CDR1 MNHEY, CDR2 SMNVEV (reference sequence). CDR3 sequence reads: CASSFGGRGYGYTF. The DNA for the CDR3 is TGTGCCAGCAGTTTTGGGGGGAGAGGCTATGGCTACACCTTC.

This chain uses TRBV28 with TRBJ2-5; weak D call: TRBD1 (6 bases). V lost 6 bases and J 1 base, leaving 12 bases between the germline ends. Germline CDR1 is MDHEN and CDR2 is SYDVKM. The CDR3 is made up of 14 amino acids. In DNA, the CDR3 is TGTGCCAGCAGACTAACAGGGTTCCAAGAGACCCAGTACTTC. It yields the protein CASRLTGFQETQYF.

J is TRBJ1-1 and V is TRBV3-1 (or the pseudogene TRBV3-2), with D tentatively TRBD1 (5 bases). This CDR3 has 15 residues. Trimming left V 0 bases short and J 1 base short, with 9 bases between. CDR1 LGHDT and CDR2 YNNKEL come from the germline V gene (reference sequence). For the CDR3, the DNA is TGTGCCAGCAGCCAAGACGCTACAGGGAACACTGAAGCTTTCTTT. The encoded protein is CASSQDATGNTEAFF.

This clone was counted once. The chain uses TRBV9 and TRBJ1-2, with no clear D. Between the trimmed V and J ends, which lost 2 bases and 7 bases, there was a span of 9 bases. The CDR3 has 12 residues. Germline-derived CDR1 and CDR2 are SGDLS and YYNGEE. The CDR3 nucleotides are TGTGCCAGCAGCGTCCCGGGTGCTGGCTACACCTTC. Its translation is CASSVPGAGYTF.

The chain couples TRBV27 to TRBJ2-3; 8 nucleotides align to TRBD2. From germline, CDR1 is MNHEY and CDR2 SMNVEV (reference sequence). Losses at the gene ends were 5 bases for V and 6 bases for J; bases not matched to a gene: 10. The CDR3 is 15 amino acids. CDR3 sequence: CASSPVAGWRDTQYF. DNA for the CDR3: TGTGCCAGCAGTCCCGTAGCGGGGTGGCGGGATACGCAGTATTTT.

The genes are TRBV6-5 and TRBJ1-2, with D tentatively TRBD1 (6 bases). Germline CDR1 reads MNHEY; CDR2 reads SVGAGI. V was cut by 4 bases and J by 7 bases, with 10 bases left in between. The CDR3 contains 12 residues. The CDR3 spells CASSLNRVGYTF. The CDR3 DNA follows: TGTGCCAGCAGTTTAAACAGGGTTGGCTACACCTTC.

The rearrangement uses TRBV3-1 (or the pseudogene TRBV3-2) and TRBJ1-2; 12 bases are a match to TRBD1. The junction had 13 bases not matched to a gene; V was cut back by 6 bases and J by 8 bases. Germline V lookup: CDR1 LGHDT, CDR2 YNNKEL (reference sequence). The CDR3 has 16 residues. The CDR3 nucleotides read TGTGCCAGCAGGGCCGGGACAGGGGGCAAGTTAGGGGGCTACACCTTC. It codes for CASRAGTGGKLGGYTF.

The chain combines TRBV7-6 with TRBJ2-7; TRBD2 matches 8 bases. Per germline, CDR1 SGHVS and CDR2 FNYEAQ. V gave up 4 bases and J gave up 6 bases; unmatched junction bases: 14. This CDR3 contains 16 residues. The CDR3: CASSSTLGGVRGEQYF. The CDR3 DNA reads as TGTGCCAGCAGCTCCACCCTCGGGGGGGTAAGGGGCGAGCAGTACTTC.

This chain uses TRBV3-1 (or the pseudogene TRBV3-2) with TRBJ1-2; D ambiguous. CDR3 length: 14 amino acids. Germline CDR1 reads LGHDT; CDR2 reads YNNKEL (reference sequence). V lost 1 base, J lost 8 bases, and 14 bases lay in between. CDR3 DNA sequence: TGTGCCAGCAGCCAAGCGGCGGCCGCTATCGGCTACACCTTC. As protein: CASSQAAAAIGYTF.

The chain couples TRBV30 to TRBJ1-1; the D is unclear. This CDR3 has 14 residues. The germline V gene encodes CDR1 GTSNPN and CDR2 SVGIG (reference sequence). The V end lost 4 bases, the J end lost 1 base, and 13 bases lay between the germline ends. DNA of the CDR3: TGTGCCTGGAACAAGGGAGTCCCGAACACTGAAGCTTTCTTT. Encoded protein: CAWNKGVPNTEAFF.

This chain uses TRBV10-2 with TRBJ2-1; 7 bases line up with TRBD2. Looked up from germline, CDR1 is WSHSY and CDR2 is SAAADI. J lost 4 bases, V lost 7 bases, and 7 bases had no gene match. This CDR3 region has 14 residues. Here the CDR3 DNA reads TGCGCCAGCACGGGACTACCCCCATACAATGAGCAGTTCTTC. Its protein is CASTGLPPYNEQFF.

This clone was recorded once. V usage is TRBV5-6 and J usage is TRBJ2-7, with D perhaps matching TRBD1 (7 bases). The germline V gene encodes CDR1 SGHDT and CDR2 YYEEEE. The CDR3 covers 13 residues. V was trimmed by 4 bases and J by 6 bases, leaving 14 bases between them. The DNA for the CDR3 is TGTGCCAGCAGCCTAAGACAGGGAGGCGAGCAGTACTTC. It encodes CASSLRQGGEQYF.

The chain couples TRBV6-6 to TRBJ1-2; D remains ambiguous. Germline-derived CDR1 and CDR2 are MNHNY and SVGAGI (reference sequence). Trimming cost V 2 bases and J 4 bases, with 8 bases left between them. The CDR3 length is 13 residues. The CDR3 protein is CASSYQAGYGYTF. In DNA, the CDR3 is TGTGCCAGCAGTTACCAGGCCGGCTATGGCTACACCTTC.

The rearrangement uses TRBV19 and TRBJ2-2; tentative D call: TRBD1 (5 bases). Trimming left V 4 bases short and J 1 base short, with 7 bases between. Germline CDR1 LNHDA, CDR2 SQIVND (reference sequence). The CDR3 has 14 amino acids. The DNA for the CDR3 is TGTGCCAGTAGTAGTCAGGGGAACACCGGGGAGCTGTTTTTT. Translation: CASSSQGNTGELFF.

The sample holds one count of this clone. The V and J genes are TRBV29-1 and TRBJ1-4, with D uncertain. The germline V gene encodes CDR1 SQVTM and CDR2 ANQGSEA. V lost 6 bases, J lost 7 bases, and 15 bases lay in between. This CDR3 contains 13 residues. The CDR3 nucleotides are TGCAGCGTCGGAAGGAGGTTAGGTGAAAAACTGTTTTTT. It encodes CSVGRRLGEKLFF.

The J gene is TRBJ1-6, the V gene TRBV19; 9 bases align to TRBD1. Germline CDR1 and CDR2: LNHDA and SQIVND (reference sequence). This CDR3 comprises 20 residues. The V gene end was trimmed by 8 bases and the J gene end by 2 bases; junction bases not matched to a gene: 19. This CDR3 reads CASSPGPGQGSITYNSPLHF. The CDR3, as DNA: TGTGCCAGTTCTCCAGGCCCAGGACAGGGGTCAATCACCTATAATTCACCCCTCCACTTT.